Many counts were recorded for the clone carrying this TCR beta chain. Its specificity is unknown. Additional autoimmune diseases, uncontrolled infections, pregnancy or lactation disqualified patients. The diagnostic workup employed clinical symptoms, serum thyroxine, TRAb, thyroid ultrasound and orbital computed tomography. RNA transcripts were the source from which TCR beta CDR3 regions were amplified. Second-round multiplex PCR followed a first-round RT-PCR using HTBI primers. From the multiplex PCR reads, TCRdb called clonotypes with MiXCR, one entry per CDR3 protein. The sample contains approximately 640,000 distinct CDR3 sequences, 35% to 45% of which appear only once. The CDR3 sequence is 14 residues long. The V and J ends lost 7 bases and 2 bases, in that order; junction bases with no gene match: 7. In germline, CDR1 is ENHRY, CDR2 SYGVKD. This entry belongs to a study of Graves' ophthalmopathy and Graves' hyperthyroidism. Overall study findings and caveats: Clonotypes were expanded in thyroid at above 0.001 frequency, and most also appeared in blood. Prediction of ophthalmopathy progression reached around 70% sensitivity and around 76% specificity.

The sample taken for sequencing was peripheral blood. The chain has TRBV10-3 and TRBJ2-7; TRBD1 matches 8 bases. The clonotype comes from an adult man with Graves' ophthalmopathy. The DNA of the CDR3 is TGTGCCATCAAACCAGGGGGCCAGACCTACGAGCAGTACTTC. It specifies CAIKPGGQTYEQYF.